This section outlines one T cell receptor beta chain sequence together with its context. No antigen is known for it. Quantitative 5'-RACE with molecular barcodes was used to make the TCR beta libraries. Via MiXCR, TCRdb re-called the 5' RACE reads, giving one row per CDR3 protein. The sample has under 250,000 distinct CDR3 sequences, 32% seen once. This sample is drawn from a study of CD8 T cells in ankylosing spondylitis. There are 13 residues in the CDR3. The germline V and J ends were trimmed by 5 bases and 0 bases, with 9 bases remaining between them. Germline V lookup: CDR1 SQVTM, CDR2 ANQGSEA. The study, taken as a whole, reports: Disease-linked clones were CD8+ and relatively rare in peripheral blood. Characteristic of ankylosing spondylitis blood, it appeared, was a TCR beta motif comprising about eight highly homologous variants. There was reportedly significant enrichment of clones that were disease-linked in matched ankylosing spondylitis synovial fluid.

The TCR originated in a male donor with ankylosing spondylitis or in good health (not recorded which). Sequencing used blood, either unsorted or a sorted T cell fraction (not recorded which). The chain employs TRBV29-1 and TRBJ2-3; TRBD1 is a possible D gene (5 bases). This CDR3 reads CSVRQGSTDTQYF. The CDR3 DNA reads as TGCAGCGTTCGGCAGGGTAGCACAGATACGCAGTATTTT.